The rows below give T cell receptor beta chains drawn from one sample of a study of blood T cell repertoires in COVID-19. Data came from immunoSEQ multiplex PCR; TCRdb stores just in-frame clones and leaves some out. Counted here are about 410,000 clones, approximately 90% occurring once; the ten biggest clones make up 1.5% to 1.7%. The specimen was peripheral blood. These receptors were collected from a woman aged 40 to 50 with COVID-19, enrolled during active disease. CDR3s include the opening cysteine and the closing phenylalanine or tryptophan.

CDR3aa | j_gene | v_gene | len
CASSVLGLAGNEQFF | TRBJ2-1 | TRBV9 | 15
CASSLAGTSYEQYF | TRBJ2-7 | TRBV5-1 | 14
CASSRRTGPNTEAFF | TRBJ1-1 | TRBV19 | 15
CASSYDYRDSTYGYTF | TRBJ1-2 | TRBV6-6 | 16
CASSPGQGAAREHRGAYGYTF | TRBJ1-2 | TRBV6-2/TRBV6-3 | 21
CASSNTPGQATDTQYF | TRBJ2-3 | TRBV6-2/TRBV6-3 | 16
CASSLARDYGYTF | TRBJ1-2 | TRBV27 | 13
CASSLQGGYGYTF | TRBJ1-2 | TRBV12-3/TRBV12-4 | 13
CASSPTLGGNYGYTF | TRBJ1-2 | TRBV9 | 15
CACRSTNEKLFF | TRBJ1-4 | TRBV19 | 12
CASSRTSGLYNEQFF | TRBJ2-1 | TRBV6-2/TRBV6-3 | 15
CASSESLSGQGYGYTF | TRBJ1-2 | TRBV2 | 16
CASSTQGLGASNQPQHF | TRBJ1-5 | TRBV19 | 17
CATMMLQGNNSPLHF | TRBJ1-6 | TRBV28 | 15
CASATSGTFYNEQFF | TRBJ2-1 | TRBV19 | 15
CSVEVVTGGDTQYF | TRBJ2-3 | TRBV29-1 | 14
CASSLSLGGYNEQFF | TRBJ2-1 | TRBV7-3 | 15
CASSLRQAHDTF | TRBJ1-2 | TRBV5-5 | 12
CSAGQRDQPQHF | TRBJ1-5 | TRBV29-1 | 12
CASSRGTGNQPQHF | TRBJ1-5 | TRBV7-9 | 14
CASSPSTGSWSPEAFF | TRBJ1-1 | TRBV18 | 16
CASSLDPGIPTQATQYF | TRBJ2-5 | TRBV11-2 | 17
CASSLGGTGDSPLHF | TRBJ1-6 | TRBV5-1 | 15
CASSWAFGTISTNEKLFF | TRBJ1-4 | TRBV7-9 | 18